This section outlines one TCR beta chain sequence together with its context. The data were obtained in a study of blood T cell repertoires in COVID-19. Study summary: Whether acute or convalescent, the COVID-19 samples came from the United States, Italy and Spain. From T cells, B-cell-depleted T cells, or PBMCs came the material, which was cDNA or gDNA.

Original analysis: Counts of nucleated cells, estimated from reference gene primer amplification, were obtained. TCRdb's copy holds only in-frame clones and misses some; the assay was immunoSEQ multiplex PCR. V and J calls and clone size are given by that table; D and trimming were obtained from the DNA. This sample has roughly 330,000 clones, with roughly 88% found just once. Trimming removed 2 bases from V and 1 base from J, with 17 bases in between. The CDR3 spans 17 residues. Germline V gene sequence: CDR1 MNHEY, CDR2 SMNVEV (reference sequence). The sequence derives from a woman aged 45-59 years with active or convalescent COVID-19. The chain joins TRBV27 to TRBJ1-1; D not certain. The sequenced sample consisted of peripheral blood. The chain's CDR3 is CASSLVPPIEWNTEAFF. DNA for the CDR3: TGTGCCAGCAGTTTAGTCCCCCCGATAGAATGGAACACTGAAGCTTTCTTT.